The rows below give T cell receptor beta chains drawn from one sample of a study of control samples from healthy donors and cancer patients. The data were produced by immunoSEQ multiplex PCR, yet TCRdb's version contains in-frame clones alone and is incomplete. This sample carries approximately 100,000 clones, around 88% of them seen once, and the ten largest clones take over 6.5%. Specimen: blood. Source of these receptors: a man under 40 in good health. Both conserved end residues are part of each CDR3. The order of the fields is CDR3 DNA, CDR3 protein, J gene, clone size, V gene, D gene. A D gene is named only where the DNA matches it firmly. Size is stated for part of the rows, as once, few or many counts, or as a class when the clone is expanded.

cdr3_nt: TGTGCCATCAGTGTCGGAAACTATGGCTACACCTTC; cdr3_aa: CAISVGNYGYTF; j_call: TRBJ1-2; clone_size: NA; v_call: TRBV10-3; d_call: NA
cdr3_nt: TGTGCCAGCAGTTTTTTCAGGACAGGCGGCTACACCTTC; cdr3_aa: CASSFFRTGGYTF; j_call: TRBJ1-2; clone_size: once; v_call: TRBV28; d_call: TRBD1
cdr3_nt: TGTGCCAGCAGCTTAGGAGGAAGGGGATCCTACGAGCAGTACTTC; cdr3_aa: CASSLGGRGSYEQYF; j_call: TRBJ2-7; clone_size: NA; v_call: TRBV7-2; d_call: NA
cdr3_nt: TGTGCCAGTAGTATAGGGTTCAGAGGGGTACAAGAGACCCAGTACTTC; cdr3_aa: CASSIGFRGVQETQYF; j_call: TRBJ2-5; clone_size: NA; v_call: TRBV19; d_call: NA
cdr3_nt: TGCAGCGTTGAAAGTGGAAACACCATATATTTT; cdr3_aa: CSVESGNTIYF; j_call: TRBJ1-3; clone_size: NA; v_call: TRBV29-1; d_call: NA
cdr3_nt: TGTGCCTCCGCGACAGGGGTGAACACTGAAGCTTTCTTT; cdr3_aa: CASATGVNTEAFF; j_call: TRBJ1-1; clone_size: NA; v_call: TRBV30; d_call: TRBD1
cdr3_nt: TGTGCCAGCAGTTCCCCGGGACCCAACCAAGAGACCCAGTACTTC; cdr3_aa: CASSSPGPNQETQYF; j_call: TRBJ2-5; clone_size: NA; v_call: TRBV28; d_call: NA
cdr3_nt: TGTGCCAGTAGTATCAGCCTAGCGGGGAACTACGAGCAGTACTTC; cdr3_aa: CASSISLAGNYEQYF; j_call: TRBJ2-7; clone_size: once; v_call: TRBV19; d_call: TRBD2
cdr3_nt: TGTGCCAGCAGTGAGTTGGGGGGAGCGGACACAGATACGCAGTATTTT; cdr3_aa: CASSELGGADTDTQYF; j_call: TRBJ2-3; clone_size: NA; v_call: TRBV2; d_call: NA
cdr3_nt: TGTGCCAGCAGCCTAGACAGGCACACCGGGGAGCTGTTTTTT; cdr3_aa: CASSLDRHTGELFF; j_call: TRBJ2-2; clone_size: NA; v_call: TRBV14; d_call: NA
cdr3_nt: TGTGCCAGCAGCTCCCTTGGGGGGGCCTATGGCTACACCTTC; cdr3_aa: CASSSLGGAYGYTF; j_call: TRBJ1-2; clone_size: NA; v_call: TRBV4-2; d_call: NA
cdr3_nt: TGTGCCAGCAGCTTACTTCAAGGGGAGTTCGGTGAGCAGTTCTTC; cdr3_aa: CASSLLQGEFGEQFF; j_call: TRBJ2-1; clone_size: once; v_call: TRBV7-8; d_call: NA
cdr3_nt: TGCGCCAGCAGCTTGGGGCCGATCTCCGGGACACTTGGAAACACCATATATTTT; cdr3_aa: CASSLGPISGTLGNTIYF; j_call: TRBJ1-3; clone_size: NA; v_call: TRBV5-1; d_call: NA
cdr3_nt: TGTGCCAGCAGTTTTCAAGGGATAGGGGCGGGAAATTCACCCCTCCACTTT; cdr3_aa: CASSFQGIGAGNSPLHF; j_call: TRBJ1-6; clone_size: NA; v_call: TRBV27; d_call: NA
cdr3_nt: TGTGCCAGCAGCGGACCGGGACAGGGTGCAGGAGAGCAGTACTTC; cdr3_aa: CASSGPGQGAGEQYF; j_call: TRBJ2-7; clone_size: few; v_call: TRBV7-9; d_call: TRBD1
cdr3_nt: TGCGCCAGCACCCTGGGGGGGGCCAACGTCCTGACTTTC; cdr3_aa: CASTLGGANVLTF; j_call: TRBJ2-6; clone_size: once; v_call: TRBV5-1; d_call: NA
cdr3_nt: TGCGCCAGCAGCCCCGGGACTACTCAAGAGACCCAGTACTTC; cdr3_aa: CASSPGTTQETQYF; j_call: TRBJ2-5; clone_size: NA; v_call: TRBV5-1; d_call: TRBD2
cdr3_nt: TGTGCCACCATGGACATATACCGCACAGATACGCAGTATTTT; cdr3_aa: CATMDIYRTDTQYF; j_call: TRBJ2-3; clone_size: NA; v_call: TRBV24-1; d_call: NA
cdr3_nt: TGTGCCAGCTCACCACAACAGGGTCAGACCGGGGAGCTGTTTTTT; cdr3_aa: CASSPQQGQTGELFF; j_call: TRBJ2-2; clone_size: NA; v_call: TRBV18; d_call: NA
cdr3_nt: TGTGCCAGTCTAGCGGAGTTTACAGGGCCCAATCAGCCCCAGCATTTT; cdr3_aa: CASLAEFTGPNQPQHF; j_call: TRBJ1-5; clone_size: few; v_call: TRBV19; d_call: NA
cdr3_nt: TGTGCCAGCAGTTACGAGAGGGACTACGAGCAGTACTTC; cdr3_aa: CASSYERDYEQYF; j_call: TRBJ2-7; clone_size: NA; v_call: TRBV6-5; d_call: NA
cdr3_nt: TGTGCCAGCAGTGAATTCTTAAGGGCAGATCAGCCCCAGCATTTT; cdr3_aa: CASSEFLRADQPQHF; j_call: TRBJ1-5; clone_size: NA; v_call: TRBV6-1; d_call: NA
cdr3_nt: TGTGCCAGCAGCTTGGAGACGGGGAAAACCATGAACACTGAAGCTTTCTTT; cdr3_aa: CASSLETGKTMNTEAFF; j_call: TRBJ1-1; clone_size: NA; v_call: TRBV7-2; d_call: NA
cdr3_nt: TGTGCCAGCAGCTTAGAGTCTGGCGGAACCTACGAGCAGTACTTC; cdr3_aa: CASSLESGGTYEQYF; j_call: TRBJ2-7; clone_size: NA; v_call: TRBV7-2; d_call: NA
cdr3_nt: TGTGCCAGCAGCTTAGTAGGGTCTGAAAAACTGTTTTTT; cdr3_aa: CASSLVGSEKLFF; j_call: TRBJ1-4; clone_size: NA; v_call: TRBV11-2; d_call: NA
cdr3_nt: TGTGCCAGCAGTTTATCCCGACAGGGGGCCCACGAGCAGTACTTC; cdr3_aa: CASSLSRQGAHEQYF; j_call: TRBJ2-7; clone_size: NA; v_call: TRBV28; d_call: TRBD1
cdr3_nt: TGTGCCAGCAGCTTGGCCATAGGCACGGAGCAAGAGACCCAGTACTTC; cdr3_aa: CASSLAIGTEQETQYF; j_call: TRBJ2-5; clone_size: NA; v_call: TRBV5-6; d_call: NA